The source of this T cell receptor (beta chain) is a study of blood T cell repertoires in COVID-19. Study details: PBMCs, B-cell-depleted T cells, or T cells provided the cDNA or gDNA that made up the material.

This CDR3 region has 15 residues. Germline CDR1 MNHEY, CDR2 SVGAGI. V lost 0 bases to trimming and J lost 0 bases, with 7 bases between them. Only in-frame clones appear in the TCRdb table, and some are missing; sequencing was by immunoSEQ multiplex PCR. The profile covers over 150,000 clones, with 70% to 85% appearing a single time and about 6.9% taken by the ten largest. Input material: peripheral blood. The origin of this receptor is a human donor with acute or convalescent COVID-19. The donor label of this sample is uncertain. The chain has TRBV6-5 and TRBJ2-3, with D tentatively TRBD2 (5 bases). CDR3 amino acids: CASSYSSGSTDTQYF. The DNA of the CDR3 is TGTGCCAGCAGTTACTCGAGCGGAAGCACAGATACGCAGTATTTT.